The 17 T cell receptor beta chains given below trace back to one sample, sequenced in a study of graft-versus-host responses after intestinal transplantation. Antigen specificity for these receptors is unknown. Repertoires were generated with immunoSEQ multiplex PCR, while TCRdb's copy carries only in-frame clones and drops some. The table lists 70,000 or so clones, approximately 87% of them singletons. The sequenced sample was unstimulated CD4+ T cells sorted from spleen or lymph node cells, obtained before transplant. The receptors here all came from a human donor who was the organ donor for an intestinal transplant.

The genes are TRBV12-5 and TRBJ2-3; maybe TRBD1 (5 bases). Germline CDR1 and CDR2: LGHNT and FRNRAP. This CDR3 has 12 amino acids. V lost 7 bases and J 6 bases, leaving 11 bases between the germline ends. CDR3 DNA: TGTGCTAGTGCCCCCCCAGGGGATACGCAGTATTTT. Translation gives CASAPPGDTQYF.

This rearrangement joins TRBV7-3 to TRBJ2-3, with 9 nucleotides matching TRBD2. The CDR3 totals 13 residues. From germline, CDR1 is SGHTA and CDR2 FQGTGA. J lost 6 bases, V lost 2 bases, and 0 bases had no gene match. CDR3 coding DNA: TGTGCCAGCAGCTTAGCGGGGGGGGATACGCAGTATTTT. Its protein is CASSLAGGDTQYF.

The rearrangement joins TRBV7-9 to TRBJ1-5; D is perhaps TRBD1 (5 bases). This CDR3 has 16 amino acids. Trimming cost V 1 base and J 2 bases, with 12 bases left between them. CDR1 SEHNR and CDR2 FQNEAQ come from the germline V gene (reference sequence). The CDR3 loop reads CASSLGGGVGNQPQHF. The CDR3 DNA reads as TGTGCCAGCAGCTTAGGAGGAGGGGTGGGCAATCAGCCCCAGCATTTT. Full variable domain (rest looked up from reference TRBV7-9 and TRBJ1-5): DTGVSQNPRHKITKRGQNVTFRCDPISEHNRLYWYRQTLGQGPEFLTYFQNEAQLEKSRLLSDRFSAERPKGSFSTLEIQRTEQGDSAMYLCASSLGGGVGNQPQHFGDGTRLSIL.

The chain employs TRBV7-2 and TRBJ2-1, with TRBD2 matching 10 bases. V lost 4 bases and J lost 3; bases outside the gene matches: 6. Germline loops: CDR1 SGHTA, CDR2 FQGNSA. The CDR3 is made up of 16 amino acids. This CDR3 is CASSSPPSGGYNEQFF. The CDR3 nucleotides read TGTGCCAGCAGCTCTCCCCCTAGCGGGGGCTACAATGAGCAGTTCTTC.

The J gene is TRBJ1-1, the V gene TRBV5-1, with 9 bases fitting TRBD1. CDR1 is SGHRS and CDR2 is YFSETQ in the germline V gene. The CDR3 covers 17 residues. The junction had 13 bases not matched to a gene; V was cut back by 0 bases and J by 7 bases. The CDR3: CASSLAPTRTGDIEAFF. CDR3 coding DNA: TGCGCCAGCAGCTTGGCCCCCACTAGGACAGGGGATATTGAAGCTTTCTTT.

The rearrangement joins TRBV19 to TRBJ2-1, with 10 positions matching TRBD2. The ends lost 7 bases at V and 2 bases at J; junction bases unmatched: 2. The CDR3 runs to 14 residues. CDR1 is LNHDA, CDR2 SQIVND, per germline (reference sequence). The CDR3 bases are TGTGCCAGTATGAGCGGGGGGGCCTACAATGAGCAGTTCTTC. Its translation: CASMSGGAYNEQFF.

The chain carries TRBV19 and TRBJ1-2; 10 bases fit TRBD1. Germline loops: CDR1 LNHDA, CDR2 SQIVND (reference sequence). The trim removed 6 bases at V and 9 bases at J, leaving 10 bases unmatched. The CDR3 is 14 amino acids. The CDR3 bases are TGTGCCAGTAGCTACACGGGACAGGGGATTAGCTACACCTTC. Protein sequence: CASSYTGQGISYTF.

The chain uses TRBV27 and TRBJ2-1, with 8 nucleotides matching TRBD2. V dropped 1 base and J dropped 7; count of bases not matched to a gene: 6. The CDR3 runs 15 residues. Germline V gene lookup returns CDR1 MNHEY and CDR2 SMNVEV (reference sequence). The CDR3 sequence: CASSLFSGGPNEQFF. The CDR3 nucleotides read TGTGCCAGCAGTTTATTCTCGGGGGGGCCGAATGAGCAGTTCTTC.

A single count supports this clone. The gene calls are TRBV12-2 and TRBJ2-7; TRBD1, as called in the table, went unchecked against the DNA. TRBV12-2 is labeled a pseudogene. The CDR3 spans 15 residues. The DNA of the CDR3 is TGTGCAAGTCGCCGGCCGGGACAGCGGATCCACGAGCAGTACGTC. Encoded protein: CASRRPGQRIHEQYV.

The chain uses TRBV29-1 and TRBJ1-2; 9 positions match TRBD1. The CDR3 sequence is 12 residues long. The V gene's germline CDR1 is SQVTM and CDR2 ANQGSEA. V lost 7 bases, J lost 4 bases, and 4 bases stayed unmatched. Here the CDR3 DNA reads TGCAGCGCCGTGACAGGGGGCTATGGCTACACCTTC. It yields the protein CSAVTGGYGYTF.

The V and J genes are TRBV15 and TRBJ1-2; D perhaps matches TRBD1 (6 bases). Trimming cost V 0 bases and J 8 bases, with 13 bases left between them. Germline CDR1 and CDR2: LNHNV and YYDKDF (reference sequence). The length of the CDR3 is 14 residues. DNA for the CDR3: TGTGCCACCAGCAGAGATGGGGGCAGGAGCGGCTACACCTTC. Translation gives CATSRDGGRSGYTF.

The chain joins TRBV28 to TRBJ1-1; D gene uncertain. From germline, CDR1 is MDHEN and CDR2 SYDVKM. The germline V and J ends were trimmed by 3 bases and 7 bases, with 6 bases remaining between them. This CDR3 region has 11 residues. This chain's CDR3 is CASSLRIEAFF. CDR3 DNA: TGTGCCAGCAGTTTGAGAATTGAAGCTTTCTTT.

The CDR3 loop reads CASSRAGLYGYTF. Written as DNA, the CDR3 is TGTGCCAGCAGTCGCGCAGGGCTCTATGGCTACACCTTC. The chain uses TRBV11-2 and TRBJ1-2, with D perhaps TRBD1 (5 bases). This CDR3 has 13 residues. The germline V and J ends were trimmed by 6 bases and 4 bases, with 12 bases remaining between them. Germline V gives CDR1 SGHAT, CDR2 FQNNGV.

CDR3 residues: CASSLMPRGLTEAFF. The CDR3 bases are TGTGCCAGCAGTTTAATGCCCCGAGGGTTGACTGAAGCTTTCTTT. The chain joins TRBV27 to TRBJ1-1; D is unresolved. Trimming removed 2 bases at V and 5 bases at J, with 15 bases between. The CDR3 totals 15 residues. Germline CDR1 and CDR2: MNHEY and SMNVEV (reference sequence).

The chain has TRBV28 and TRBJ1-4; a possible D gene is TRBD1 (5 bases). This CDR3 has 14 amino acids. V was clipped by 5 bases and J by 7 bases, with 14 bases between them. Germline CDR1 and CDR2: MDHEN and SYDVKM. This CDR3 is CASSAGSGGEKLFF. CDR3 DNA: TGTGCCAGCAGTGCAGGGTCTGGTGGTGAAAAACTGTTTTTT.

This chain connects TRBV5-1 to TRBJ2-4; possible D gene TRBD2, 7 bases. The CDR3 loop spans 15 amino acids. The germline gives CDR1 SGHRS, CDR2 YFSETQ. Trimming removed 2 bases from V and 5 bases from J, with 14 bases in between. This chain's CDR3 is CASSFAGAGENIQYF. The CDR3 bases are TGCGCCAGCAGCTTCGCGGGGGCGGGTGAAAACATTCAGTACTTC.

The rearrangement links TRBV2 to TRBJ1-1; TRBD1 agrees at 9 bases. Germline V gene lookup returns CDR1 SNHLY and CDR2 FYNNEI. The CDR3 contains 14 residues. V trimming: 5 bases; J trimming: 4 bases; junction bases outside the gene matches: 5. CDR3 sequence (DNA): TGTGCCAGCAGTACCGGGACAGGGCGCACTGAAGCTTTCTTT. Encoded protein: CASSTGTGRTEAFF.